The 9 T cell receptor beta chains reported below all come from one sample, sequenced in a study of T-cell memory formation after mild COVID-19. MiXCR was run by TCRdb on the 5' RACE reads, yielding one entry per CDR3 protein. This table holds some 340,000 distinct CDR3 sequences, approximately 12% found once. The sequenced sample consisted of PBMCs or a T cell subset sorted from them (not recorded which). The origin of the receptors is a man younger than 30 who had mild COVID-19 (a few samples of this study predate the infection). Cell type and time point are not known.

The J gene is TRBJ2-5, the V gene TRBV11-1, with D uncertain. Deletions cut 5 bases from V and 2 bases from J, with 9 bases between. This CDR3 comprises 13 residues. CDR1 and CDR2 from the germline V gene are SGHAT and FQDESV (reference sequence). DNA of the CDR3: TGTGCCAGCAGCATGGCGGAGCAAGAGACCCAGTACTTC. Translated, it gives CASSMAEQETQYF.

This clonotype was recorded many times. The J gene is TRBJ1-3, the V gene TRBV30; D is unclear. The CDR3 consists of 15 residues. Germline lookup yields CDR1 GTSNPN and CDR2 SVGIG (reference sequence). The V gene lost 7 bases and the J gene lost 0 bases, with 16 bases spanning the gap. The CDR3 is CASALQPYSGNTIYF. In nucleotides, the CDR3 is TGTGCCTCGGCGTTGCAACCGTACTCTGGAAACACCATATATTTT.

The chain carries TRBV5-1 and TRBJ2-1; D is unclear. CDR1 is SGHRS, CDR2 YFSETQ, per germline. The CDR3 is 12 amino acids. V was shortened by 7 bases and J by 12 bases, with 17 bases between the two germline ends. CDR3 region: CASAGHNFRQFF. The CDR3 DNA reads as TGCGCCAGCGCCGGCCATAATTTTCGGCAGTTCTTC.

CDR3 in amino acids: CASSFPGYTEAFF. The CDR3, as DNA: TGTGCCAGCAGCTTCCCCGGGTACACTGAAGCTTTCTTT. The chain links TRBV7-6 to TRBJ1-1; D is ambiguous. V shed 3 bases and J shed 3 bases, with 8 bases lying between them. CDR3 size: 13 residues. Per germline, CDR1 SGHVS and CDR2 FNYEAQ.

This clonotype was detected only a few times. This rearrangement joins TRBV9 to TRBJ2-1, with 12 bases matching TRBD2. This CDR3 region has 15 residues. The germline V gene encodes CDR1 SGDLS and CDR2 YYNGEE. J was trimmed by 6 bases and V by 3 bases; bases with no gene match: 4. CDR3 region: CASSEPGLAGNEQFF. The CDR3 coding sequence is TGTGCCAGCAGCGAGCCGGGACTAGCGGGCAATGAGCAGTTCTTC.

As concerns this clonotype: A much more abundant neighbour one base away suggests this may be a read error. V gene TRBV18 combines with J gene TRBJ2-7, with D perhaps TRBD1 (5 bases). The CDR3 is made up of 16 amino acids. The V and J ends lost 3 bases and 4 bases respectively, with 19 bases between them. Germline V CDR1 and CDR2: KGHSH, LQKENI. The CDR3 region is CASSPAGAWVLYEQYF. DNA for the CDR3: TGTGCCAGCTCACCGGCTGGGGCATGGGTGTTGTACGAGCAGTACTTC.

V gene TRBV19 combines with J gene TRBJ2-4, with D perhaps matching TRBD2 (6 bases). Trimming shortened V by 1 base and J by 2 bases, and 9 bases separated the two germline ends. Looked up from germline, CDR1 is LNHDA and CDR2 is SQIVND (reference sequence). The CDR3 has 15 amino acids. Here the CDR3 DNA reads TGTGCCAGTAGTATAGGGGCGGGGCCCAAAAACATTCAGTACTTC. Translated: CASSIGAGPKNIQYF.

This clonotype was detected a few times. The chain employs TRBV20-1 and TRBJ1-5; D unclear. Germline V lookup: CDR1 DFQATT, CDR2 SNEGSKA (reference sequence). The V end lost 3 bases, the J end lost 5 bases, and 11 bases lay between the germline ends. The CDR3 totals 13 residues. CDR3 sequence (DNA): TGCAGTGCTAGTGAACCCTCGGATCAGCCCCAGCATTTT. It codes for CSASEPSDQPQHF.

This clonotype was detected a few times. This sequence joins TRBV15 and TRBJ1-5, with D possibly TRBD1 on 5 matching bases. The ends were cut back, 5 bases at V and 2 bases at J, with 19 bases in the middle. Germline V lookup: CDR1 LNHNV, CDR2 YYDKDF (reference sequence). The CDR3 is made up of 17 amino acids. CDR3 bases: TGTGCCACCAGCGCTCGTGAGGGAGGGGTTGGCAATCAGCCCCAGCATTTT. This codes for CATSAREGGVGNQPQHF.